The source of this T cell receptor (beta chain) is a study of cytomegalovirus exposure and HLA in healthy donors. The PCR ran on 60 Vbeta and 13 Jbeta primers. The authors' processing: Approximately 87 million unique TCR beta chains, roughly 11 million shared, were counted in a later analysis. Produced via immunoSEQ multiplex PCR; TCRdb's table is partial and in-frame only. D and trimming were read from the DNA, whereas the V and J calls and clone size are those reported in that table. The sample has approximately 85,000 clones; 62% are singletons. Study-level points and caveats: The analysis excluded some indistinguishable V segments, including TRBV6-2 and TRBV6-3. In an earlier analysis, about 87% or about 30%: the productive usage of most TCR beta V segments.

This clone came up a few times. Its antigen remains unidentified. Participants comprised healthy donors of bone marrow. The length of the CDR3 is 15 residues. The V end lost 4 bases, the J end lost 3 bases, and 15 bases lay between the germline ends. Germline CDR1 MNHEY, CDR2 SVGAGI. The TCR sequence derives from a woman aged 25-40 years in good health and CMV-seropositive. The sequenced sample consisted of PBMCs. The chain uses TRBV6-5 and TRBJ1-1; TRBD1 is a possible D gene (6 bases). The CDR3 protein is CASSSGGGQDTEAFF. The DNA of the CDR3 is TGTGCCAGCAGTTCGGGGGGGGGCCAGGACACTGAAGCTTTCTTT.